These T cell receptor beta chains were read from a single sample in a study of T-cell memory formation after mild COVID-19. Via MiXCR, TCRdb re-called the 5' RACE reads, giving one row per CDR3 protein. The sample consists of 150,000 to 200,000 distinct CDR3 sequences, approximately 16% of them appearing once. The sample was PBMCs or a T cell subset sorted from them (not recorded which). Receptors originate from an adult woman who had mild COVID-19 (a few samples of this study predate the infection). Cell type and time point are not known. CDR3s include the opening cysteine and the closing phenylalanine or tryptophan. The order of the fields is CDR3 protein, CDR3 length, V gene, J gene.

CDR3: CASSVGSASGANVLTF
length: 16
V: TRBV9
J: TRBJ2-6

CDR3: CASSSNLELNTEAFF
length: 15
V: TRBV6-2/TRBV6-3
J: TRBJ1-1

CDR3: CASSLTGYTNTGELFF
length: 16
V: TRBV5-1
J: TRBJ2-2

CDR3: CSANREVRSTEAFF
length: 14
V: TRBV20-1
J: TRBJ1-1

CDR3: CSARGQGGSTDTQYF
length: 15
V: TRBV29-1
J: TRBJ2-3

CDR3: CASKYDPRASYEQYF
length: 15
V: TRBV6-2/TRBV6-3
J: TRBJ2-7

CDR3: CASTRSGSSYNEQFF
length: 15
V: TRBV7-9
J: TRBJ2-1

CDR3: CASSRDRGVTDTQYF
length: 15
V: TRBV5-4
J: TRBJ2-3

CDR3: CASSLLAGSYEQYF
length: 14
V: TRBV11-1
J: TRBJ2-7

CDR3: CASSAGTSVYNEQFF
length: 15
V: TRBV5-4
J: TRBJ2-1

CDR3: CASSPGTVGPYGYTF
length: 15
V: TRBV5-5
J: TRBJ1-2

CDR3: CASSLGTGIGSNQPQHF
length: 17
V: TRBV5-1
J: TRBJ1-5

CDR3: CASSQGSRNEQYF
length: 13
V: TRBV3-1
J: TRBJ2-7

CDR3: CASSWSGGVTGELFF
length: 15
V: TRBV5-4
J: TRBJ2-2

CDR3: CASSSRTSGRTDTQYF
length: 16
V: TRBV7-2
J: TRBJ2-3

CDR3: CASSYSPGGGEKLFF
length: 15
V: TRBV6-5
J: TRBJ1-4

CDR3: CASSQPLTGAGYTF
length: 14
V: TRBV4-1
J: TRBJ1-2

CDR3: CASSFRGTGSYEQYF
length: 15
V: TRBV7-2
J: TRBJ2-7

CDR3: CASTRGAGGPPGANVLTF
length: 18
V: TRBV7-2
J: TRBJ2-6

CDR3: CASSLTGTKGYTF
length: 13
V: TRBV5-1
J: TRBJ1-2

CDR3: CASSYSTGGWETQYF
length: 15
V: TRBV6-5
J: TRBJ2-5

CDR3: CASSYFREDQPQHF
length: 14
V: TRBV7-2
J: TRBJ1-5

CDR3: CATSAEGETSEQYF
length: 14
V: TRBV24-1
J: TRBJ2-7

CDR3: CASSPNGADEQFF
length: 13
V: TRBV18
J: TRBJ2-1

CDR3: CSAKTSYEQYF
length: 11
V: TRBV29-1
J: TRBJ2-7

CDR3: CASSLVSASSYEQYF
length: 15
V: TRBV7-2
J: TRBJ2-7